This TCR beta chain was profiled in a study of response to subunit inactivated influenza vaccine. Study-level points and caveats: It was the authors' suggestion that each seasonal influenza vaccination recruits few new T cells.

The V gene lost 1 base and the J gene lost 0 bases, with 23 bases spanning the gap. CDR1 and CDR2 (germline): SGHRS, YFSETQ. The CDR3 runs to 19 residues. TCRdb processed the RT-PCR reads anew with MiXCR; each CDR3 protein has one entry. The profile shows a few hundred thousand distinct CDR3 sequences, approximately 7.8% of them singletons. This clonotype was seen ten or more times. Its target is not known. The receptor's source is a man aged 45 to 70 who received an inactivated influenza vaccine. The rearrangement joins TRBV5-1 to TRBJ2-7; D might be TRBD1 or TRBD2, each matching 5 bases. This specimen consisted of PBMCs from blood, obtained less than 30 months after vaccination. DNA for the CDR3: TGCGCCAGCAGCTTGCCGGGCGGACCGGGACCCATTACCTCCTACGAGCAGTACTTC. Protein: CASSLPGGPGPITSYEQYF. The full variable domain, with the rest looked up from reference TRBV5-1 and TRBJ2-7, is KAGVTQTPRYLIKTRGQQVTLSCSPISGHRSVSWYQQTPGQGLQFLFEYFSETQRNKGNFPGRFSGRQFSNSRSEMNVSTLELGDSALYLCASSLPGGPGPITSYEQYFGPGTRLTVT.